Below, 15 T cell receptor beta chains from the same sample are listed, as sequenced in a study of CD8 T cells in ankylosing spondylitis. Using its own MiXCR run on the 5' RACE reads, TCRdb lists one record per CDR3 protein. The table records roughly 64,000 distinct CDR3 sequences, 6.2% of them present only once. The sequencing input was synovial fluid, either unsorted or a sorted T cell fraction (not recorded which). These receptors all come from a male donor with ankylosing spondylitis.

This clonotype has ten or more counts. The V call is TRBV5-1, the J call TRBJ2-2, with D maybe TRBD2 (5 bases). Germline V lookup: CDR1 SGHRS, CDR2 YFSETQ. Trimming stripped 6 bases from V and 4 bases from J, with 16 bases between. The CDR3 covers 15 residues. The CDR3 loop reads CASTILGPRTGELFF. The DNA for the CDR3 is TGCGCCAGCACCATACTAGGACCCCGCACCGGGGAGCTGTTTTTT.

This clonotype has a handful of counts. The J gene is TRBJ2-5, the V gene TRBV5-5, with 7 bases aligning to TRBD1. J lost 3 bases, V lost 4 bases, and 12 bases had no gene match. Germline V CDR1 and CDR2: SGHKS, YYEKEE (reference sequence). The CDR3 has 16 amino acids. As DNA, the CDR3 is TGTGCCAGCAGCCCCCGGGCAGGACAGGCGGAAGAGACCCAGTACTTC. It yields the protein CASSPRAGQAEETQYF.

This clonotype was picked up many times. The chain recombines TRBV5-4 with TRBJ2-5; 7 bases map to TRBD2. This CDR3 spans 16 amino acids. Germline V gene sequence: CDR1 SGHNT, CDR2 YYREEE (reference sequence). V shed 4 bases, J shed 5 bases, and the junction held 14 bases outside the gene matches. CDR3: CASSPRASGEGETQYF. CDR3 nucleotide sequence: TGTGCCAGCAGCCCCCGGGCTTCCGGGGAGGGTGAGACCCAGTACTTC.

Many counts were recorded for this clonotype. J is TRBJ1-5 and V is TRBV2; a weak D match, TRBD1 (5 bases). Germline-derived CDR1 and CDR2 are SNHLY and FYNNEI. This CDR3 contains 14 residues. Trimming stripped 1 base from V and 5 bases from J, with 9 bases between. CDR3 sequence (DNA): TGTGCCAGCAGTGAAGATGGGGGGTATCAGCCCCAGCATTTT. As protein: CASSEDGGYQPQHF.

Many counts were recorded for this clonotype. The CDR3 coding sequence is TGTGCCAGCAGCTTAAAATACGAGCAGTACTTC. Amino acid sequence: CASSLKYEQYF. The V and J genes are TRBV7-8 and TRBJ2-7; D not certain. The CDR3 contains 11 residues. Germline lookup yields CDR1 SGHVS and CDR2 FQNEAQ. Trimming took 2 bases from V and 4 from J, leaving 3 bases between them.

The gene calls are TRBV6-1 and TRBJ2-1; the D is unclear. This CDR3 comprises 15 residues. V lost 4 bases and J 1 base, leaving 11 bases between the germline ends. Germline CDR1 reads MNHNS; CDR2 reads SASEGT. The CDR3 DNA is TGTGCCAGCAGTGCCAGCCGGAGTTCCTACAATGAGCAGTTCTTC. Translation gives CASSASRSSYNEQFF.

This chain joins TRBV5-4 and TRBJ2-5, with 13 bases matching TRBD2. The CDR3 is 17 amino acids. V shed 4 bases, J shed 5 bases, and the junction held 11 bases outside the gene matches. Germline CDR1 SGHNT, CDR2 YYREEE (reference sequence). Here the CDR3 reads CASSPRAGLAGAETQYF. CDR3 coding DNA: TGTGCCAGCAGCCCCCGAGCTGGACTAGCGGGAGCGGAGACCCAGTACTTC.

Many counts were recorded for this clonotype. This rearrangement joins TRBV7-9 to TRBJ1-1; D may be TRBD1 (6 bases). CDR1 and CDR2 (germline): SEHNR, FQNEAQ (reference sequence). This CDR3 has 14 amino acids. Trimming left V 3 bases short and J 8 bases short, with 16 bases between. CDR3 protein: CASSLILGGAEAFF. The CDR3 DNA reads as TGTGCCAGCAGCTTGATCCTCGGGGGGGCAGAAGCTTTCTTT.

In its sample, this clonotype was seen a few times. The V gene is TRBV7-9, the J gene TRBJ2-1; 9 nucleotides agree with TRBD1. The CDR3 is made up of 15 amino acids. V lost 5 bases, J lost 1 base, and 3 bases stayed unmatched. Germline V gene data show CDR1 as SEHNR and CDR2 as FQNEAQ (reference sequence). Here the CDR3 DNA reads TGTGCCAGCAGCCACGACAGGGGGTCCTACAATGAGCAGTTCTTC. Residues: CASSHDRGSYNEQFF.

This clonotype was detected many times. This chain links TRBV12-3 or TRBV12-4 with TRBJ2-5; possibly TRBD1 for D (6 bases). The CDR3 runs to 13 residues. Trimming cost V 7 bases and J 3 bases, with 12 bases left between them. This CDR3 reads CASTVDRKETQYF. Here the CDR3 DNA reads TGTGCCAGCACCGTTGACAGGAAAGAGACCCAGTACTTC.

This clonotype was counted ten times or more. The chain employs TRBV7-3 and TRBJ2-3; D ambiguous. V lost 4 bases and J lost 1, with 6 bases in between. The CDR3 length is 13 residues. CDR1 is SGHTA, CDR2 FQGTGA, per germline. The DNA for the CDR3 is TGTGCCAGCAGCTCCCAGGGCACAGATACGCAGTATTTT. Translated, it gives CASSSQGTDTQYF.

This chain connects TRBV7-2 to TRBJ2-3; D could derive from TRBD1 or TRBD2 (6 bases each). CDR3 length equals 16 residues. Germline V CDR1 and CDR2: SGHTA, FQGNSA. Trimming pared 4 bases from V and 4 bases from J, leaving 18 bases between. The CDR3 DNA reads TGTGCCAGCAGCTGGAAGGCCTCGAGGGGGGCAGATACGCAGTATTTT. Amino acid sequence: CASSWKASRGADTQYF.

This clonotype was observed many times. The CDR3: CSAKQLHRDNEQFF. CDR3 nucleotides: TGCAGTGCTAAGCAGTTACATCGGGACAATGAGCAGTTCTTC. The V gene is TRBV20-1, the J gene TRBJ2-1; D is ambiguous. Trimming removed 4 bases at V and 5 bases at J, with 15 bases between. The length of the CDR3 is 14 residues. Germline CDR1 and CDR2: DFQATT and SNEGSKA (reference sequence).

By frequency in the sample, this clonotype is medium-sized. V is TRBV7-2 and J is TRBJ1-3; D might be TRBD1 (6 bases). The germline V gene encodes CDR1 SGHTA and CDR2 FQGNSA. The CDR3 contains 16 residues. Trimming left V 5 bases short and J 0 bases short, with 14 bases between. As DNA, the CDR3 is TGTGCCAGCAGCCCGTACCAGGGGTCCTCTGGAAACACCATATATTTT. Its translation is CASSPYQGSSGNTIYF.

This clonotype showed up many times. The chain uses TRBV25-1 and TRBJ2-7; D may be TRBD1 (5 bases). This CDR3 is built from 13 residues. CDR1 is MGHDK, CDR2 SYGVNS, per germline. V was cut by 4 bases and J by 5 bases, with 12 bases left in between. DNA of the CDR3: TGTGCCAGCAGTGGCCAGGGTCGGGACGAGCAGTACTTC. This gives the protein CASSGQGRDEQYF.